One and the same sample provided the 24 T cell receptor beta chains below, sequenced in a study of T cells expressing NK-cell markers. No DNA is given; TCRdb re-called the 5' RACE reads and lists each CDR3 protein once. Its table records approximately 420,000 distinct CDR3 sequences. Material for sequencing was blood T cells: a sorted CD56 or NKG2C T cell subset, CD4+ or CD8+ T cells, or bulk PBMC T cells (not recorded which). Receptor source: a woman aged 45-59 years in good health.

This chain links TRBV5-5 with TRBJ2-1; as DNA is missing, the TRBD2 call by TCRdb cannot be tested. Looked up from germline, CDR1 is SGHKS and CDR2 is YYEKEE (reference sequence). The length of the CDR3 is 16 residues. The CDR3 sequence is CASSLGGRSSYNEQFF.

The chain has TRBV11-2 and TRBJ2-4. The CDR3 runs 17 residues. The germline V gene encodes CDR1 SGHAT and CDR2 FQNNGV. CDR3 sequence: CASSFDRLDLAKNIQYF.

The chain's CDR3 is CASSLALGLHNEQFF. V usage is TRBV12-3 or TRBV12-4 and J usage is TRBJ2-1; the D gene TCRdb calls, TRBD2, cannot be checked with no DNA. The CDR3 covers 15 residues.

The CDR3 loop reads CATSRDPDTGELFF. The chain joins TRBV15 to TRBJ2-2; no DNA is available, so the TRBD1 call from TCRdb remains unchecked. This CDR3 spans 14 amino acids. CDR1 is LNHNV and CDR2 is YYDKDF in the germline V gene (reference sequence).

The chain recombines TRBV12-3 or TRBV12-4 with TRBJ2-3; with no DNA, the TCRdb D assignment of TRBD1 cannot be verified. The CDR3 loop spans 13 amino acids. CDR3 amino acids: CASTNQGQDTQYF.

V is TRBV29-1 and J is TRBJ2-2; TCRdb's D gene call, TRBD1, goes unchecked for lack of DNA. The germline gives CDR1 SQVTM, CDR2 ANQGSEA. The CDR3 has 12 amino acids. CDR3 sequence: CSVGGESGELFF.

This chain uses TRBV27 with TRBJ2-1; checking the TCRdb D call of TRBD1 is not possible without DNA. The germline gives CDR1 MNHEY, CDR2 SMNVEV (reference sequence). There are 15 residues in the CDR3. The CDR3 loop reads CASSLRRQGGNEQFF.

The chain joins TRBV7-9 to TRBJ2-3; there is no DNA to check the TCRdb D call of TRBD2. This CDR3 comprises 14 residues. CDR1 and CDR2 (germline): SEHNR, FQNEAQ (reference sequence). CDR3 region: CASSLAGSGNTQYF.

This chain uses TRBV20-1 with TRBJ2-2; lacking DNA, the TRBD2 call made by TCRdb goes unchecked. CDR1 is DFQATT and CDR2 is SNEGSKA in the germline V gene (reference sequence). This CDR3 spans 14 amino acids. This chain's CDR3 is CSVGLAGYTGELFF.

The J gene is TRBJ2-5, the V gene TRBV7-9; TCRdb returns TRBD1, unconfirmable since there is no DNA. The CDR3 extends over 16 amino acids. Germline-derived CDR1 and CDR2 are SEHNR and FQNEAQ (reference sequence). The CDR3 sequence: CASSPPTGGVVKTQYF.

This sequence joins TRBV28 and TRBJ2-7; TCRdb outputs TRBD1, but without DNA this stays unchecked. The CDR3 is made up of 14 amino acids. Germline CDR1 reads MDHEN; CDR2 reads SYDVKM. The CDR3 loop reads CASSRGRNGGEQYF. Full variable domain (missing parts from reference TRBV28 and TRBJ2-7): DVKVTQSSRYLVKRTGEKVFLECVQDMDHENMFWYRQDPGLGLRLIYFSYDVKMKEKGDIPEGYSVSREKKERFSLILESASTNQTSMYLCASSRGRNGGEQYFGPGTRLTVT.

The rearrangement links TRBV7-9 to TRBJ2-1. The CDR3 sequence is 14 residues long. Germline loops: CDR1 SEHNR, CDR2 FQNEAQ (reference sequence). This CDR3 is CASSPDRARNEQFF. The complete variable domain, with remaining parts taken from reference TRBV7-9 and TRBJ2-1, reads DTGVSQNPRHKITKRGQNVTFRCDPISEHNRLYWYRQTLGQGPEFLTYFQNEAQLEKSRLLSDRFSAERPKGSFSTLEIQRTEQGDSAMYLCASSPDRARNEQFFGPGTRLTVL.

CDR3 amino acids: CASKGEASGYTF. This chain uses TRBV6-6 with TRBJ1-2. Germline CDR1 and CDR2: MNHNY and SVGAGI (reference sequence). The CDR3 is 12 amino acids.

The V and J genes are TRBV5-5 and TRBJ2-3; TCRdb proposes TRBD2, but this gene call is untestable without DNA. Germline lookup yields CDR1 SGHKS and CDR2 YYEKEE (reference sequence). The CDR3 spans 16 residues. The CDR3 is CASSLDGTFSTDTQYF.

V gene TRBV24-1 combines with J gene TRBJ2-1; without DNA, the TCRdb call of TRBD2 cannot be checked. The germline gives CDR1 KGHDR, CDR2 SFDVKD. CDR3 length equals 16 residues. CDR3 amino acids: CATSDPGTSGSLEQFF.

The J gene is TRBJ2-7, the V gene TRBV29-1; TCRdb proposes TRBD1, but this gene call is untestable without DNA. The CDR3 covers 13 residues. Germline CDR1 and CDR2: SQVTM and ANQGSEA. This CDR3 is CSVGQVAPGEQYF.

The chain couples TRBV20-1 to TRBJ2-7; there is no DNA to check the TCRdb D call of TRBD1. The CDR3 length is 15 residues. CDR1 is DFQATT, CDR2 SNEGSKA, per germline (reference sequence). The chain's CDR3 is CSARDPGQNSYEQYF.

The rearrangement links TRBV29-1 to TRBJ2-3. The germline V gene has CDR1 SQVTM and CDR2 ANQGSEA. CDR3 length: 13 amino acids. CDR3 sequence: CSVGRVSTDTQYF.

The chain employs TRBV15 and TRBJ1-3; the D call from TCRdb, TRBD1, cannot be confirmed without DNA. Germline V CDR1 and CDR2: LNHNV, YYDKDF (reference sequence). This CDR3 spans 13 amino acids. The CDR3 protein is CALGRGTGNTIYF.

J is TRBJ2-2 and V is TRBV11-2; the TCRdb call, TRBD1, lacks DNA for checking. Germline V lookup: CDR1 SGHAT, CDR2 FQNNGV. The length of the CDR3 is 17 residues. The CDR3 sequence: CASSLMGLGRGTGELFF.

The chain employs TRBV15 and TRBJ1-3; TCRdb designates TRBD1, a call that cannot be tested without DNA. Germline-derived CDR1 and CDR2 are LNHNV and YYDKDF (reference sequence). CDR3 length: 16 amino acids. This chain's CDR3 is CATSRDQGGSGNTIYF.

The chain recombines TRBV30 with TRBJ1-1; the TRBD1 assignment by TCRdb is unverifiable without DNA. Germline CDR1 is GTSNPN and CDR2 is SVGIG (reference sequence). The CDR3 runs to 14 residues. CDR3 loop: CAWSLGQVNTEAFF. Filled out from reference TRBV30 and TRBJ1-1, the complete variable domain reads SQTIHQWPATLVQPVGSPLSLECTVEGTSNPNLYWYRQAAGRGLQLLFYSVGIGQISSEVPQNLSASRPQDRQFILSSKKLLLSDSGFYLCAWSLGQVNTEAFFGQGTRLTVV.

This rearrangement joins TRBV12-3 or TRBV12-4 to TRBJ1-2; TCRdb reports TRBD1, a call that lacks DNA to check it against. The CDR3 is 14 amino acids. CDR3 sequence reads: CASSLSGGARGYTF.

This sequence joins TRBV5-6 and TRBJ1-1; the D call from TCRdb, TRBD1, cannot be confirmed without DNA. This CDR3 contains 13 residues. Germline assignment: CDR1 SGHDT and CDR2 YYEEEE. This CDR3 is CASSLETGERAFF.